The entry that follows covers one T cell receptor beta chain sequence. The source of the sample is a study of blood T cell repertoires in COVID-19. On the study more broadly: Both acute and convalescent COVID-19 samples were obtained from the United States, Italy and Spain.

The data were produced by immunoSEQ multiplex PCR, yet TCRdb's version contains in-frame clones alone and is incomplete. The repertoire includes roughly 200,000 clones, about 91% of them detected once, and more than 1.4% sits in the top ten. Trimming at V came to 6 bases and at J to 4 bases, leaving 12 bases not matched to a gene. CDR3 length: 16 residues. The germline CDR1 and CDR2 sequences are SEHNR and FQNEAQ (reference sequence). The rearrangement joins TRBV7-9 to TRBJ1-3; 7 nucleotides align to TRBD1. This receptor was identified in a young man with active or convalescent COVID-19. Sequencing was carried out using peripheral blood. The CDR3 DNA sequence: TGTGCCAGCAGTTCGAGACAGGGAAGGTCCGGAAACACCATATATTTT. This encodes CASSSRQGRSGNTIYF.